This T cell receptor beta chain appears in the sequencing data of a study of shared clonotypes between healthy human individuals. This CDR3 is built from 15 residues. The V gene's germline CDR1 is SGHTA and CDR2 FQGNSA. V dropped 0 bases and J dropped 1 base, with 10 bases sitting between them. This table comes from immunoSEQ multiplex PCR, and its TCRdb copy is limited to in-frame clones, with some not included. The table lists about half a million clones, roughly 77% of them singletons. The gene calls are TRBV7-2 and TRBJ2-7, with D possibly TRBD1 on 6 matching bases. What was sequenced was PBMCs. The TCR sequence derives from a woman in her thirties or forties in good health. Some clones in this sample may be carry-over from other donors' samples. CDR3 coding DNA: TGTGCCAGCAGCTTAGCGTCAGGGGTGTCCTACGAGCAGTACTTC. Translation: CASSLASGVSYEQYF.